The 7 T cell receptor beta chains below were found in one sample sequenced in a study of OX40 agonist ivuxolimab in advanced cancers. Profiling relied on immunoSEQ multiplex PCR, and the TCRdb table lists in-frame clones only, not all of them. The sample carries about 88,000 clones, approximately 85% recorded once. This material consisted of CD4+ or CD8+ T cells sorted from blood, taken in a trial of the OX40 agonist ivuxolimab. The receptors shown here come from an adult with an advanced solid tumor such as melanoma, head and neck, liver or kidney cancer.

This sequence joins TRBV7-9 and TRBJ2-5; possible D gene TRBD2, 5 bases. The CDR3 runs to 13 residues. V was trimmed by 4 bases and J by 4 bases, leaving 10 bases between them. From germline, CDR1 is SEHNR and CDR2 FQNEAQ (reference sequence). CDR3 amino acids: CASSSAAGETQYF. The CDR3 DNA follows: TGTGCCAGCAGCTCCGCGGCGGGAGAGACCCAGTACTTC.

The chain combines TRBV19 with TRBJ1-2, with 7 bases matching TRBD1. Per germline, CDR1 LNHDA and CDR2 SQIVND (reference sequence). Germline trimming cut 6 bases from V and 3 bases from J; bases unmatched to any gene: 10. The CDR3 has 15 amino acids. The CDR3 region is CASSPPDRRYYGYTF. CDR3 DNA sequence: TGTGCCAGTAGCCCCCCGGACAGGCGATACTATGGCTACACCTTC. Full variable domain (remainder filled in from reference TRBV19 and TRBJ1-2): DGGITQSPKYLFRKEGQNVTLSCEQNLNHDAMYWYRQDPGQGLRLIYYSQIVNDFQKGDIAEGYSVSREKKESFPLTVTSAQKNPTAFYLCASSPPDRRYYGYTFGSGTRLTVV.

A note on this clone: A junction end diverges from the germline sequence, so it may reflect a read error. The chain joins TRBV27 to TRBJ1-6, with D tentatively TRBD1 (6 bases). CDR3 length: 12 amino acids. Germline V gene lookup returns CDR1 MNHEY and CDR2 SMNVEV (reference sequence). CDR3 sequence: CASSLSTGRPIF. In DNA form, the CDR3 reads TGTGCCAGCAGTTTATCCACAGGGCGTCCGATCTTT.

The chain uses TRBV19 and TRBJ2-1, with 7 nucleotides matching TRBD2. J gave up 4 bases and V 5 bases, and 14 bases lay outside the gene matches. CDR3 length equals 17 residues. CDR1 is LNHDA and CDR2 is SQIVND in the germline V gene (reference sequence). CDR3 residues: CASSPRIGEGRYNEQFF. In nucleotides, the CDR3 is TGTGCCAGTAGTCCCCGGATAGGGGAGGGCCGGTACAATGAGCAGTTCTTC.

This chain links TRBV6-1 with TRBJ2-1, with D unresolved. In germline, CDR1 is MNHNS, CDR2 SASEGT. V shed 11 bases and J shed 3 bases, with 8 bases lying between them. CDR3 length: 11 amino acids. The CDR3 loop is CAARDYNEQFF. CDR3 DNA sequence: TGTGCCGCCCGAGACTACAATGAGCAGTTCTTC.

In DNA, the CDR3 is TGTGCCAGCAGCCCTGCCCGGATCGTTAGCACAGATACGCAGTATTTT. Its protein is CASSPARIVSTDTQYF. The rearrangement links TRBV7-3 to TRBJ2-3; no clear D. This CDR3 is built from 16 residues. Germline V gene data show CDR1 as SGHTA and CDR2 as FQGTGA. Deletions cut 5 bases from V and 0 bases from J, with 15 bases between.

V gene TRBV7-2 combines with J gene TRBJ2-1; the match to TRBD2 covers 8 bases. The J segment lost 7 bases and the V segment lost 5 bases, leaving 13 bases of the junction unmatched. This CDR3 spans 16 amino acids. From germline, CDR1 is SGHTA and CDR2 FQGNSA. As DNA, the CDR3 is TGTGCCAGCAGCCTCCAGCCCCCGGGACTAGGGAATGAGCAGTTCTTC. Protein product: CASSLQPPGLGNEQFF. The variable domain in full, completed from reference TRBV7-2 and TRBJ2-1, reads GAGVSQSPSNKVTEKGKDVELRCDPISGHTALYWYRQSLGQGLEFLIYFQGNSAPDKSGLPSDRFSAERTGGSVSTLTIQRTQQEDSAVYLCASSLQPPGLGNEQFFGPGTRLTVL.